The clone carrying this T cell receptor (beta chain) has a handful of counts. Its specificity is not known. Germline CDR1 is SNHLY and CDR2 is FYNNEI. The V and J ends lost 7 bases and 0 bases respectively, with 10 bases between them. The CDR3 has 15 residues. This entry is derived from a study of T cell responses to AZD1222 COVID-19 vaccine. Assay used: immunoSEQ multiplex PCR; TCRdb lists only in-frame clones, some missing. Altogether roughly 97,000 clones are present, around nine tenths being singletons, with the ten largest covering approximately 7.5%. Overall study findings and caveats: Dominant CD4 TCR responses targeted spike regions 160-218 and 743-854. Elevations in Spike-specific TCR breadth and depth followed administration of two AZD1222 doses. Unmutated variant regions reportedly attract nearly half of all spike-specific TCRs. Donors were mostly white British, more females; clonal diversity possibly underestimated.

This chain uses TRBV2 with TRBJ2-6; D uncertain. The origin of this receptor is an adult in good health. The sequences come from peripheral blood, collected on day 0 of AZD1222 vaccination. As DNA, the CDR3 is TGTGCCAGCATGTCCGAAAGCTCTGGGGCCAACGTCCTGACTTTC. Protein: CASMSESSGANVLTF.